This TCR beta chain was captured by sequencing in a study of blood T cell repertoires in COVID-19. Background on the study: Material from acute and convalescent COVID-19 was sourced from the United States, Italy and Spain. T cells, B-cell-depleted T cells, or PBMCs supplied cDNA or gDNA.

Per the original methods: Quantification of nucleated cells was approximated via reference gene primer amplification. Repertoires were generated with immunoSEQ multiplex PCR, while TCRdb's copy carries only in-frame clones and drops some. V and J calls and clone size are given by that table; D and trimming were obtained from the DNA. The table shows approximately 200,000 clones, with about 91% occurring only once. Material for sequencing was peripheral blood. The clonotype comes from a man in his late teens or twenties with active or convalescent COVID-19.

The CDR3 coding sequence is TGTGCCATCAGTGACTTTAAGGTAGTCAGGGACTCGGGGCTTGCAGATACGCAGTATTTT. Amino acid sequence: CAISDFKVVRDSGLADTQYF. The chain recombines TRBV10-3 with TRBJ2-3, with TRBD2 as a possible D gene (6 bases). Trimming left V 3 bases short and J 4 bases short, with 29 bases between. This CDR3 region has 20 residues. Germline loops: CDR1 ENHRY, CDR2 SYGVKD.